This T cell receptor beta chain was captured in a study of cytomegalovirus exposure and HLA in healthy donors. The CDR3 spans 13 residues. V shed 7 bases, J shed 2 bases, and the junction held 5 bases outside the gene matches. Germline CDR1 MDHEN, CDR2 SYDVKM. A remark on this clone: Its antigen remains unknown.

PCR involved 60 Vbeta and 13 Jbeta primers. Assay: immunoSEQ multiplex PCR; the TCRdb copy retains only in-frame clones and omits some. The sample includes around 220,000 clones, 60% to 80% of them seen just once. Study-level results: TCR beta V- and J-gene trimming, according to a later analysis, was linked to a missense DCLRE1C variant. Cytomegalovirus-associated status was assigned to 150 to 200 TCR beta chains. Despite most TCR sequences being rare, some public TCRs occurred in many donors. TCR beta sequences reportedly predicted most subjects' HLA-A and HLA-B alleles accurately.

The chain recombines TRBV28 with TRBJ2-7; 7 bases fit TRBD1. This sequence was found in a man aged 18 to 35 in good health and CMV-seronegative. Sequencing was done on a sample of PBMCs. As DNA, the CDR3 is TGTGCCAGCACCAGGGGGACAGCCTACGAGCAGTACTTC. This translates into CASTRGTAYEQYF.